A single sample gave rise to the 7 T cell receptor beta chains below, sequenced in a study of Ad26.COV2.S vaccination and SARS-CoV-2 variants. Clones were read by immunoSEQ multiplex PCR, and TCRdb kept only the in-frame ones, dropping some. The sample carries hundreds of thousands of clones, more than 70% recorded once. As to treatment: some 20 received Ad26.COV2.S at low or high dose, single or two shots; roughly five received placebo; per-sample allocation not given. The study sampled participants on day 63 after the first vaccine or placebo injection. Here the sequenced sample was peripheral blood, taken in a trial of Ad26.COV2.S vaccine versus placebo. The receptors derive from a person aged 18-65 years who received the Ad26.COV2.S COVID-19 vaccine or a placebo.

This sequence joins TRBV18 and TRBJ2-5; 10 bases are a match to TRBD1. V dropped 6 bases and J dropped 4; count of bases not matched to a gene: 8. Germline V CDR1 and CDR2: KGHSH, LQKENI. This CDR3 is 15 amino acids long. This CDR3 is CASSSGTGARETQYF. CDR3 sequence (DNA): TGTGCCAGCTCTTCCGGGACAGGGGCTAGAGAGACCCAGTACTTC.

The chain links TRBV6-6 to TRBJ2-7; TRBD2 matches 10 bases. V lost 7 bases and J lost 7; bases outside the gene matches: 10. From germline, CDR1 is MNHNY and CDR2 SVGAGI (reference sequence). CDR3 length: 14 residues. The CDR3 spells CASNTSGKKKEQYF. The CDR3 coding sequence is TGTGCCAGCAATACTAGCGGGAAAAAGAAAGAGCAGTACTTC.

This chain links TRBV4-3 with TRBJ1-2; 7 bases fit TRBD1. V gave up 3 bases and J gave up 7 bases; unmatched junction bases: 20. Germline-derived CDR1 and CDR2 are LGHNA and YSLEER. CDR3 length: 18 amino acids. CDR3: CASSHAVTGAGGGGGYTF. CDR3 DNA sequence: TGCGCCAGCAGCCACGCTGTTACGGGCGCAGGGGGAGGAGGTGGCTACACCTTC.

CDR3 bases: TGTGCCAGTAGTGAGACCGGGACAATAGGGGGTCAGCCCCAGCATTTT. Its protein product is CASSETGTIGGQPQHF. V gene TRBV19 combines with J gene TRBJ1-5; possibly TRBD1 for D (6 bases). The CDR3 length is 16 residues. V lost 5 bases, J lost 6 bases, and 20 bases lay in between. CDR1 is LNHDA and CDR2 is SQIVND in the germline V gene (reference sequence).

The chain recombines TRBV6-5 with TRBJ2-5; 12 bases align to TRBD1. Germline assignment: CDR1 MNHEY and CDR2 SVGAGI. The CDR3 spans 13 residues. The J segment lost 4 bases and the V segment lost 8 bases, leaving 2 bases of the junction unmatched. The CDR3 spells CASGDRGRETQYF. DNA of the CDR3: TGTGCCAGCGGGGACAGGGGGCGAGAGACCCAGTACTTC.

V gene TRBV24-1 combines with J gene TRBJ2-7; D perhaps matches TRBD1 (5 bases). CDR1 and CDR2 (germline): KGHDR, SFDVKD. The germline V and J ends were trimmed by 7 bases and 2 bases, with 8 bases remaining between them. The CDR3 spans 12 residues. The chain's CDR3 is CATRRGTYEQYF. The CDR3 coding sequence is TGTGCCACCAGAAGGGGAACCTACGAGCAGTACTTC.

V usage is TRBV27 and J usage is TRBJ1-1; 8 positions agree with TRBD1. J lost 6 bases, V lost 4 bases, and 16 bases had no gene match. From germline, CDR1 is MNHEY and CDR2 SMNVEV (reference sequence). CDR3 length equals 17 residues. CDR3 bases: TGTGCCAGCAGTTCTCTTGCCGGGACAGGATATTCGGCTGAAGCTTTCTTT. Translated: CASSSLAGTGYSAEAFF.